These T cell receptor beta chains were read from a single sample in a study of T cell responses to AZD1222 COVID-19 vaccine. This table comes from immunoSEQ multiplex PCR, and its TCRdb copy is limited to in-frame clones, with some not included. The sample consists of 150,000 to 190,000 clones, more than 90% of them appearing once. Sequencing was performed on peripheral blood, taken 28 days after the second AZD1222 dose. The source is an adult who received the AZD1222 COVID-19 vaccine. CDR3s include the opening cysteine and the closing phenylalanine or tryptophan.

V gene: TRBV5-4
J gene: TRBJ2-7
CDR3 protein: CASSAGGLQGGYYEQYF

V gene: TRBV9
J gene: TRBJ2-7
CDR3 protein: CASSVGTGGLYEQYF

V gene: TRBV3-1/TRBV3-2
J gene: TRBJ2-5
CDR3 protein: CASSQDSTSGGMYQETQYF

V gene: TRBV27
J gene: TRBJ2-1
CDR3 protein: CASSFRESSYNEQFF

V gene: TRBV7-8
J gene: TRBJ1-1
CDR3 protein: CASSLRILNTEAFF

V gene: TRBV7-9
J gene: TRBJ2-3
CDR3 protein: CASSPVGGDVDTQYF

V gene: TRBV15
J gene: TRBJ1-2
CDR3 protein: CATSRDQFSPTIF

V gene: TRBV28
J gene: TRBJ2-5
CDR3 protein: CASSLTGTATQETQYF

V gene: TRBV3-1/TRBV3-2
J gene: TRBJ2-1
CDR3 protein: CASSRLDLKGEQFF

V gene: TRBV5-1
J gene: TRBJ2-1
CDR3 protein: CASRTLLAGGNNEQFF

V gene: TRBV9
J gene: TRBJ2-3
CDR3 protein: CASSDGSRDTQYF

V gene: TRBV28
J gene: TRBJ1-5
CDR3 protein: CASAKRGRTNQPQHF

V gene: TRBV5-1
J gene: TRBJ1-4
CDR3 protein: CASSLSGADEKLFF

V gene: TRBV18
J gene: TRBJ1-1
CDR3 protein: CASSPGGSRGNTEAFF

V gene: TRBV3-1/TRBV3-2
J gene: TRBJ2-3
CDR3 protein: CASSPITSGGGTQYF

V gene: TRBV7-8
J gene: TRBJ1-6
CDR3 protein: CASSLTGKSPLHF

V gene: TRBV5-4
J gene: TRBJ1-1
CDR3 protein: CASSPDRVGGEAFF

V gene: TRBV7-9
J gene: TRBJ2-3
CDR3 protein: CASSLVLSGQGDTQYF

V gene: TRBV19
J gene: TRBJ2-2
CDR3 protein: CASSIASGGFGELFF

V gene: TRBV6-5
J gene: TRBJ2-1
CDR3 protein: CASSYVSGGPYEQFF

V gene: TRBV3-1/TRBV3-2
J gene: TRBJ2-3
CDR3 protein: CASSQRLAGGSDTQYF

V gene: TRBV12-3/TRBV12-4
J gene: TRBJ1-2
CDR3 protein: CASRRELYGYTF

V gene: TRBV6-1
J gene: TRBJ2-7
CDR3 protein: CASSEGQGRRYEQYF

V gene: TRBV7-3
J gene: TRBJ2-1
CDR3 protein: CASSSRGSGSNYEQFF

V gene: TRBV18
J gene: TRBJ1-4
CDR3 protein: CASSLQGVDEKLFF

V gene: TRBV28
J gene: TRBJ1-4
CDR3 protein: CASSIGPGVNEKLFF

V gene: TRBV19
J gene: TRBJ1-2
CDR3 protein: CASRSARGTYYGYTF

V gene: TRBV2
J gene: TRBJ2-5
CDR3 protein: CASRGGQQETQYF

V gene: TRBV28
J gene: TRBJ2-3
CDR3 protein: CASSFSTGQLTDTQYF

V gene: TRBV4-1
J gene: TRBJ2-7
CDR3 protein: CASSRDGLAGGSGAYEQYF

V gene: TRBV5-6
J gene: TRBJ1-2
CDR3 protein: CASSGVTASGGYTF

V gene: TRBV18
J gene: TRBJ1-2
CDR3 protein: CASSPRTESDGYTF

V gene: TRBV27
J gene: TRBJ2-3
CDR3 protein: CASTRARTSTDTQYF

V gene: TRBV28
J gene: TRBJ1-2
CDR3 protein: CASSRDPGGYTF

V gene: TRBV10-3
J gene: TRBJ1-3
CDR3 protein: CAISVGSGGGNTIYF

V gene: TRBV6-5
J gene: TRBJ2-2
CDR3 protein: CASSSHRALNTGELFF

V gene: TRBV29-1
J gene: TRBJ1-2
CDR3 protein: CSVVTGALNYGYTF

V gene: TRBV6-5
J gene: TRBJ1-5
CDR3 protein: CASRLGANQPQHF

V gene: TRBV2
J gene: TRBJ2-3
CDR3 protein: CASGLRWADTQYF

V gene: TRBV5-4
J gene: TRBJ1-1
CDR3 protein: CASSLDYGGNTEAFF

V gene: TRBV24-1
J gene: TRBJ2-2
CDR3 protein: CATSDLDSRELFF

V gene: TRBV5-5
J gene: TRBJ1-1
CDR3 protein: CASSPYQGNTEAFF

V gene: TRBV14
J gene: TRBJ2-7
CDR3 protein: CASSHSREQYF

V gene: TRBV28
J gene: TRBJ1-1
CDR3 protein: CASRTIRRGSYTEAFF